This TCR beta chain was identified during a study of Ad26.COV2.S vaccination and SARS-CoV-2 variants. Germline CDR1 is LGHNT and CDR2 is FRNRAP. This CDR3 region has 12 residues. V was pared by 6 bases and J by 8 bases, with 13 bases between. This clone was counted once. Profiling relied on immunoSEQ multiplex PCR, and the TCRdb table lists in-frame clones only, not all of them. The sample contains some 350,000 clones, about 90% of which appear only once. The receptor's source is a human donor who had recovered from COVID-19. Sequences were derived from peripheral blood, sampled after recovery from COVID-19. The chain uses TRBV12-5 and TRBJ1-1, with D perhaps TRBD1 (6 bases). The CDR3 here is CASGDRQKEAFF. In DNA form, the CDR3 reads TGTGCTAGTGGGGACAGACAAAAAGAAGCTTTCTTT.